These 6 T cell receptor beta chains were all obtained from the same sample, sequenced in a study of blood T cells in healthy people across ages (dated by TCRdb to between 2015 and 2017). Libraries were made using 5' RACE. These reads were obtained on an Illumina HiSeq 2500. A second PCR of roughly 6 to 11 cycles was performed with a sample-barcoded 5' primer and a J-beta primer mix. Using fastp trimming at Q25 and MiXCR clonotype assembly, TCRdb reanalyzed the public sequencing data and kept in-frame beta chains. When rows share a CDR3 protein, they turn into one entry using the most common DNA and genes. This sample comprises some 760,000 distinct CDR3 sequences, roughly 25% of them detected only once. The ten largest clones add up to 9.4% of the sample. These sequences were also reported in another study, on T cells of mothers and their children.

Sequencing was done on a sample of blood. The receptors derive from a boy younger than 18 in good health.

The chain joins TRBV5-1 to TRBJ2-1, with D perhaps matching TRBD1 (6 bases). The V gene lost 4 bases and the J gene lost 4 bases, with 12 bases spanning the gap. The CDR3 runs to 14 residues. Germline CDR1 reads SGHRS; CDR2 reads YFSETQ. CDR3 sequence (DNA): TGCGCCAGCAGCATAGAGGGACAATACAATGAGCAGTTCTTC. This sequence encodes CASSIEGQYNEQFF.

This clonotype was counted between two and nine times. The V gene is TRBV7-2, the J gene TRBJ1-1; no reliable D call. Deletions cut 4 bases from V and 3 bases from J, with 12 bases between. The CDR3 length is 14 residues. CDR1 and CDR2 from the germline V gene are SGHTA and FQGNSA. CDR3 nucleotides: TGTGCCAGCAGCTCGAGATCCCAGGACACTGAAGCTTTCTTT. It yields the protein CASSSRSQDTEAFF.

This clonotype was detected only a few times. This sequence joins TRBV10-2 and TRBJ2-7; TRBD2 matches at 12 bases. Trimming cost V 10 bases and J 3 bases; bases outside gene matches: 10. CDR1 is WSHSY and CDR2 is SAAADI in the germline V gene. CDR3 size: 15 residues. CDR3 DNA sequence: TGCGCCAACTCCGCCGGACTAGCGGGGAACTACGAGCAGTACTTC. It specifies CANSAGLAGNYEQYF.

This clonotype appeared once. The chain employs TRBV7-9 and TRBJ2-1; D not resolved. The assigned J gene may be wrong: the sequence end matches TRBJ2-7 better. The CDR3 consists of 12 residues. Germline V gives CDR1 SEHNR, CDR2 FQNEAQ (reference sequence). CDR3 DNA sequence: TGTGCCAGCAGCAAACTAAACTACGAGCAGTACTTC. Translating gives CASSKLNYEQYF.

This clonotype was seen more than once but under ten times. The CDR3 DNA is TGTGCCAGCAGCTCCCCTCCGGGACTAGCGGACTACAATGAGCAGTTCTTC. This gives the protein CASSSPPGLADYNEQFF. The J gene is TRBJ2-1, the V gene TRBV7-9, with 11 bases identical to TRBD2. CDR3 length equals 17 residues. Germline V lookup: CDR1 SEHNR, CDR2 FQNEAQ (reference sequence). V lost 4 bases to trimming and J lost 3 bases; unmatched junction nucleotides: 8.

This chain links TRBV5-1 with TRBJ2-1; no clear D. The last part of the DNA fits TRBJ2-7 better; the J call may be wrong. The germline V gene encodes CDR1 SGHRS and CDR2 YFSETQ. The CDR3 has 15 amino acids. Here the CDR3 DNA reads TGCGCCAGCAGCGGTATATCGGACGCGGCCTACGAGCAGTACTTC. It codes for CASSGISDAAYEQYF.